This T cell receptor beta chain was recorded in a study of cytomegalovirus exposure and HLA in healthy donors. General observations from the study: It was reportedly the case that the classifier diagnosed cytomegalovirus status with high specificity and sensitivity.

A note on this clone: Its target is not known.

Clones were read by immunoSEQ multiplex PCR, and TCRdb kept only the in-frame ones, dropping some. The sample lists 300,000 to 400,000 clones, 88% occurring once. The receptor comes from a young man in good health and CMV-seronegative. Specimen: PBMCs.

CDR3 nucleotide sequence: TGTGCCAGTAGCCCCATAGCCTCCTACGAGCAGTACTTC. This sequence encodes CASSPIASYEQYF. This chain uses TRBV19 with TRBJ2-7; D is unclear. V was cut by 6 bases and J by 0 bases, with 9 bases left in between. CDR1 is LNHDA and CDR2 is SQIVND in the germline V gene (reference sequence). The CDR3 is 13 residues long.